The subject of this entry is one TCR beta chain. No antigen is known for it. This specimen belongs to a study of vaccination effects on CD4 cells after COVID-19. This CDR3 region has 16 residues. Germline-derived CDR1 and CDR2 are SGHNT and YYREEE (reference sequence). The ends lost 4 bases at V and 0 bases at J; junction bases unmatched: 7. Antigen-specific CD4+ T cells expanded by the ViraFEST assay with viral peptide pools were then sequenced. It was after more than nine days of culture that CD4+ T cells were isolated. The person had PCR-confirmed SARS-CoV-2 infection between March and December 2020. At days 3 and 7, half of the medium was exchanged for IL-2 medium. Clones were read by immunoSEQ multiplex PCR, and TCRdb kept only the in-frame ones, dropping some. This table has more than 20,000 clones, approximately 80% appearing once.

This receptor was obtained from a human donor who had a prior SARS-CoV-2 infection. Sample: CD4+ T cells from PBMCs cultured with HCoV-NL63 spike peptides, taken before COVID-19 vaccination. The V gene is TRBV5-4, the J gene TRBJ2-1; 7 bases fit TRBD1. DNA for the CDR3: TGTGCCAGCAGCAAGGGTCGGGACAGCTCCTACAATGAGCAGTTCTTC. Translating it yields CASSKGRDSSYNEQFF.